This T cell receptor (beta chain) was identified during a study of OX40 agonist ivuxolimab in advanced cancers. Overall study findings and caveats: The study found that CD8+ T cells averaged more expanded clones than CD4+.

Libraries were prepared by immunoSEQ multiplex PCR; TCRdb keeps only in-frame clonotypes and omits some of them. The sample comprises 70,000 to 85,000 clones, about 94% of which are singletons, and 8% to 13% rests with the top ten. Turning to this clone: As yet, its antigen is unknown.

CDR1 and CDR2 (germline): SGHKS, YYEKEE (reference sequence). V lost 3 bases and J 3 bases, leaving 19 bases between the germline ends. The CDR3 runs 16 residues. The genes are TRBV5-5 and TRBJ2-7; weak D call: TRBD1 (6 bases). The sequenced sample was CD4+ or CD8+ T cells sorted from blood, obtained in a trial of the OX40 agonist ivuxolimab. The TCR originated in an adult with an advanced solid tumor such as melanoma, head and neck, liver or kidney cancer. CDR3 DNA: TGTGCCAGCAGCTCTGGTGGGGGCGCTTTAGACTACGAGCAGTACTTC. Translating gives CASSSGGGALDYEQYF. Drawing the rest from reference TRBV5-5 and TRBJ2-7, the complete variable domain is DAGVTQSPTHLIKTRGQQVTLRCSPISGHKSVSWYQQVLGQGPQFIFQYYEKEERGRGNFPDRFSARQFPNYSSELNVNALLLGDSALYLCASSSGGGALDYEQYFGPGTRLTVT.